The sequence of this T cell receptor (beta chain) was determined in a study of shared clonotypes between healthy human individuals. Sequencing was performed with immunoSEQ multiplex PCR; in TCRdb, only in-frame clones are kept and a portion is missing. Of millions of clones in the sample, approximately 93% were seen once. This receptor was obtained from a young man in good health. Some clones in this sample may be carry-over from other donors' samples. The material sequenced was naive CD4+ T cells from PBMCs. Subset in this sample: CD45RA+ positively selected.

The CDR3 DNA reads as TGTGCCAGCAGCTTGGCGGAGGGGGCCGGGGGAAAACTGTTTTTT. It codes for CASSLAEGAGGKLFF. The chain combines TRBV7-9 with TRBJ1-4, with 7 bases that match TRBD1. Germline loops: CDR1 SEHNR, CDR2 FQNEAQ (reference sequence). The length of the CDR3 is 15 residues. V was pared by 3 bases and J by 10 bases, with 11 bases of the junction left unmatched.